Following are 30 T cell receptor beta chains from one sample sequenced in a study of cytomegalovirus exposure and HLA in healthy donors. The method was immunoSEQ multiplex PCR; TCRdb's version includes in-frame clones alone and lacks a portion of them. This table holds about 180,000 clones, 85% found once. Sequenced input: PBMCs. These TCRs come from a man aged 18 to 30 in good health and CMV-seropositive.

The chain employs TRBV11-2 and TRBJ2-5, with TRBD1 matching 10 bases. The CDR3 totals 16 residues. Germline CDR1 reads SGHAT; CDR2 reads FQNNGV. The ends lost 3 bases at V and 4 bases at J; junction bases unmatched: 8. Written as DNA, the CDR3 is TGTGCCAGCAGCTTGGCGGGACAGGGGATCCGAGAGACCCAGTACTTC. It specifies CASSLAGQGIRETQYF.

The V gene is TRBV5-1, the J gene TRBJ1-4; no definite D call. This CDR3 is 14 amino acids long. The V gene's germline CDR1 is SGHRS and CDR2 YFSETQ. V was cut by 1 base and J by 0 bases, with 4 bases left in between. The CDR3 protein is CASSLSSTNEKLFF. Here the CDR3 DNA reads TGCGCCAGCAGCTTGTCGTCAACTAATGAAAAACTGTTTTTT.

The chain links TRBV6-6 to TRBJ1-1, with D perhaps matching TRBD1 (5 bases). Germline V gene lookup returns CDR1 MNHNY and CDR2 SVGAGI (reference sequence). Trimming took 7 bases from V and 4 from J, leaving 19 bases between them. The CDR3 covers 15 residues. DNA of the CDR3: TGTGCCAGCACCTCCGAGGGTTTCGGGGGCACTGAAGCTTTCTTT. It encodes CASTSEGFGGTEAFF.

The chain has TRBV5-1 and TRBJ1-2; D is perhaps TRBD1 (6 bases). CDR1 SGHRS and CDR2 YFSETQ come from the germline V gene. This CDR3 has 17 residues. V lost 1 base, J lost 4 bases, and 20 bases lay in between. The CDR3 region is CASSLRPPGVPGYGYTF. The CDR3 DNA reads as TGCGCCAGCAGCTTGCGTCCCCCAGGGGTGCCGGGCTATGGCTACACCTTC. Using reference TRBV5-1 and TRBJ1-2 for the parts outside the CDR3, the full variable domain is KAGVTQTPRYLIKTRGQQVTLSCSPISGHRSVSWYQQTPGQGLQFLFEYFSETQRNKGNFPGRFSGRQFSNSRSEMNVSTLELGDSALYLCASSLRPPGVPGYGYTFGSGTRLTVV.

The CDR3 spells CASSHVDGLAAGELFF. In DNA, the CDR3 is TGTGCCAGCTCACACGTCGACGGACTAGCGGCCGGGGAGCTGTTTTTT. The V and J genes are TRBV18 and TRBJ2-2; 10 bases fit TRBD2. V trimming: 4 bases; J trimming: 6 bases; junction bases outside the gene matches: 8. Germline V gene data show CDR1 as KGHSH and CDR2 as LQKENI. The CDR3 spans 16 residues. The full variable domain, with the rest looked up from reference TRBV18 and TRBJ2-2, is NAGVMQNPRHLVRRRGQEARLRCSPMKGHSHVYWYRQLPEEGLKFMVYLQKENIIDESGMPKERFSAEFPKEGPSILRIQQVVRGDSAAYFCASSHVDGLAAGELFFGEGSRLTVL.

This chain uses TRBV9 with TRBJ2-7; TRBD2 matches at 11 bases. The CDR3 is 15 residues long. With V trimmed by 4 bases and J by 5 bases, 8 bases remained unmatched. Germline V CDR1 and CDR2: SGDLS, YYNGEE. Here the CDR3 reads CASSTTSGSLNEQYF. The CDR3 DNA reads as TGTGCCAGCAGCACCACTAGCGGGAGTTTGAACGAGCAGTACTTC.

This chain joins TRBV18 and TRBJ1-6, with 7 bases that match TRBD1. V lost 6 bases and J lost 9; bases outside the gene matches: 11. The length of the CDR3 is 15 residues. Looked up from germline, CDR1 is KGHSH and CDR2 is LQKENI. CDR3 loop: CASSRETGVVSPLHF. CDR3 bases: TGTGCCAGCTCCCGCGAAACAGGGGTCGTTTCACCCCTCCACTTT.

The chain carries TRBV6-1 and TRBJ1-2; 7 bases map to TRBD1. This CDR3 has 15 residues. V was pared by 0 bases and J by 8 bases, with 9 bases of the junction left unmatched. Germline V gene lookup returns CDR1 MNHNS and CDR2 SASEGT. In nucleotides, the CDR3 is TGTGCCAGCAGTGAAGCCCCTGGACAGGCGGGCGGCTACACCTTC. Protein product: CASSEAPGQAGGYTF.

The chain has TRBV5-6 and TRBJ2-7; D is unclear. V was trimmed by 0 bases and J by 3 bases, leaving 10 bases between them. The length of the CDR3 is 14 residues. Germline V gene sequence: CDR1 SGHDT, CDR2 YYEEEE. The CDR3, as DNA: TGTGCCAGCAGCTTGGGTGGCACCAACTACGAGCAGTACTTC. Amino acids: CASSLGGTNYEQYF. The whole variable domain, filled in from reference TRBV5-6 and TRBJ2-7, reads DAGVTQSPTHLIKTRGQQVTLRCSPKSGHDTVSWYQQALGQGPQFIFQYYEEEERQRGNFPDRFSGHQFPNYSSELNVNALLLGDSALYLCASSLGGTNYEQYFGPGTRLTVT.

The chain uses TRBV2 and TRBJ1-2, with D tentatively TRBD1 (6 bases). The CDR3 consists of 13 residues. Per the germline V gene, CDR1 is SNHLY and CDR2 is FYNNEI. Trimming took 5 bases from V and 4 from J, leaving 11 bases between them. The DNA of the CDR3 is TGTGCCAGCAGTATAGGACAGACCTATGGCTACACCTTC. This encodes CASSIGQTYGYTF.

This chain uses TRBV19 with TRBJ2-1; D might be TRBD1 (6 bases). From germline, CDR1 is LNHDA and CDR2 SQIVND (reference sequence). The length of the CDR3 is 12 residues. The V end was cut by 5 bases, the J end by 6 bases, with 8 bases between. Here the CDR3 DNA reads TGTGCCAGTAGTTCAGGGGCCAATGAGCAGTTCTTC. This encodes CASSSGANEQFF.

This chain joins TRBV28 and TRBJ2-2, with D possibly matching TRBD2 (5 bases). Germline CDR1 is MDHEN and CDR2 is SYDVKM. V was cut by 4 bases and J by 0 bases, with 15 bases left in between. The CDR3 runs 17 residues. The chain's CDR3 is CASSSDWIPANTGELFF. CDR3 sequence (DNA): TGTGCCAGCAGTTCGGACTGGATACCCGCGAACACCGGGGAGCTGTTTTTT. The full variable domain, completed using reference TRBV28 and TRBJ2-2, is DVKVTQSSRYLVKRTGEKVFLECVQDMDHENMFWYRQDPGLGLRLIYFSYDVKMKEKGDIPEGYSVSREKKERFSLILESASTNQTSMYLCASSSDWIPANTGELFFGEGSRLTVL.

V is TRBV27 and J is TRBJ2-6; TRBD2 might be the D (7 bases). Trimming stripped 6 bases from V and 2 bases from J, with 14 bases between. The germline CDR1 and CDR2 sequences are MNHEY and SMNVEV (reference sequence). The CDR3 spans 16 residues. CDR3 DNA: TGTGCCAGCAGCCGAGGGGGGGTGACTGGGGCCAACGTCCTGACTTTC. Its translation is CASSRGGVTGANVLTF.

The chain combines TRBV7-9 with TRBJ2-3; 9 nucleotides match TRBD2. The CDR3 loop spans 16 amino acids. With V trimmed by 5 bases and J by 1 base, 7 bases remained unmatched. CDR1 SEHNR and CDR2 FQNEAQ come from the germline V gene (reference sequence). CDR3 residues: CASSVISGGGTDTQYF. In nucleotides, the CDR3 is TGTGCCAGCAGCGTGATTAGCGGGGGTGGCACAGATACGCAGTATTTT.

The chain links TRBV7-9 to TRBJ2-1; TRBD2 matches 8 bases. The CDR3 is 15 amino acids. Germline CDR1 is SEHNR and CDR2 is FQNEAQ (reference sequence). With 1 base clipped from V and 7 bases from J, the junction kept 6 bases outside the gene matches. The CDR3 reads CASSLVGGRSNEQFF. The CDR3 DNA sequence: TGTGCCAGCAGCTTAGTGGGCGGGAGGTCTAATGAGCAGTTCTTC.

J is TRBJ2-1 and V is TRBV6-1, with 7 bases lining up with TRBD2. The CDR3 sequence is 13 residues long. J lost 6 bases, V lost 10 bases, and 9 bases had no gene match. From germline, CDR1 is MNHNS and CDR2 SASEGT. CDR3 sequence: CAIQGGSRNEQFF. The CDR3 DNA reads TGTGCCATCCAGGGCGGGAGCCGCAATGAGCAGTTCTTC.

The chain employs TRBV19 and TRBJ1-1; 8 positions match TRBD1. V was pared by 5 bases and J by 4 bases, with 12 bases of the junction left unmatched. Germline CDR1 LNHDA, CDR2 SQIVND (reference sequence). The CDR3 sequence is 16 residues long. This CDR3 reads CASSPDRGGTGTEAFF. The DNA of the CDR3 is TGTGCCAGTAGTCCTGACAGGGGTGGGACAGGCACTGAAGCTTTCTTT.

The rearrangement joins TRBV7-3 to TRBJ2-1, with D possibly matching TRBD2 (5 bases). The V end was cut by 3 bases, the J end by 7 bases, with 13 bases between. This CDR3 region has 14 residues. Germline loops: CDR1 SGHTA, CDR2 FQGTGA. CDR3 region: CASSFRPGENEQFF. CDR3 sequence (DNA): TGTGCCAGCAGCTTCAGGCCCGGGGAGAATGAGCAGTTCTTC. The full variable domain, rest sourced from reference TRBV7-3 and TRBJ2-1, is GAGVSQTPSNKVTEKGKYVELRCDPISGHTALYWYRQSLGQGPEFLIYFQGTGAADDSGLPNDRFFAVRPEGSVSTLKIQRTERGDSAVYLCASSFRPGENEQFFGPGTRLTVL.

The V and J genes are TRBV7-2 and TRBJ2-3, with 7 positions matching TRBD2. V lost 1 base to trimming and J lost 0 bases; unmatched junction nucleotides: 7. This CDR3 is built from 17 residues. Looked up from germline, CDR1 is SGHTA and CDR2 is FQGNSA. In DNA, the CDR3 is TGTGCCAGCAGCTTAGGGTTCGGGCGGGAGAGCACAGATACGCAGTATTTT. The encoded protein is CASSLGFGRESTDTQYF.

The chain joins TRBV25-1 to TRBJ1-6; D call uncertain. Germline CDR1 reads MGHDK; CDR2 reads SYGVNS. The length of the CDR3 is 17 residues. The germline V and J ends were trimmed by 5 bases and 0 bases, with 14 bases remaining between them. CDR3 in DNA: TGTGCCAGCAGTACTCGTGGTCGGGGCTCCTATAATTCACCCCTCCACTTT. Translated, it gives CASSTRGRGSYNSPLHF.

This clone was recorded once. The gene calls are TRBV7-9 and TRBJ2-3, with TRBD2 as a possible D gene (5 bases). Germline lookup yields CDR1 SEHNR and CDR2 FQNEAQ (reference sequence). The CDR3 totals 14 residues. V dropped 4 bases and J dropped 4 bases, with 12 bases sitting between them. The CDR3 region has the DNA TGTGCCAGCAGCTCCGGGATGGGCCCAGATACGCAGTATTTT. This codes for CASSSGMGPDTQYF.

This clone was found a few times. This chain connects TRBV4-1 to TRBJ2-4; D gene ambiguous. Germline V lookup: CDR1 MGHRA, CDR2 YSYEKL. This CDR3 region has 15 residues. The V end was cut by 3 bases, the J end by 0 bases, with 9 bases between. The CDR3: CASSQLELAKNIQYF. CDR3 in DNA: TGCGCCAGCAGCCAGTTGGAGCTAGCCAAAAACATTCAGTACTTC.

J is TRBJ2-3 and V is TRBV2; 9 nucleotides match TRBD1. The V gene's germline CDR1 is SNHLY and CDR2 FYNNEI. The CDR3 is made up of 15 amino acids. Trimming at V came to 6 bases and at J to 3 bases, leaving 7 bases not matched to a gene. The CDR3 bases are TGTGCCAGCAGGGGACAGGGAGACGGGACAGATACGCAGTATTTT. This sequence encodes CASRGQGDGTDTQYF.

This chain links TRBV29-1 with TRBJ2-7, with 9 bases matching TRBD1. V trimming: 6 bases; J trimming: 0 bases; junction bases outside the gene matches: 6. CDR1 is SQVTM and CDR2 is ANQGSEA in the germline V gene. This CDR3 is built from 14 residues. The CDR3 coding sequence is TGCAGCGTGGCCGGACAGGGGCCCTCCTACGAGCAGTACTTC. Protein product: CSVAGQGPSYEQYF.

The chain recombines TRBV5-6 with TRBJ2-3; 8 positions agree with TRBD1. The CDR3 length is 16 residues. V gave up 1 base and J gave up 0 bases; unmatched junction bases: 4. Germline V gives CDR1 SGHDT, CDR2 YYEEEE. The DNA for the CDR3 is TGTGCCAGCAGCTTGCCGGGACAGGCTAGCACAGATACGCAGTATTTT. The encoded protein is CASSLPGQASTDTQYF.

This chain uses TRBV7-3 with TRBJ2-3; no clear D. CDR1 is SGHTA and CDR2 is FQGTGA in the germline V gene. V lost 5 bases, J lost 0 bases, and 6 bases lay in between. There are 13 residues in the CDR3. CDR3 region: CASSPFSTDTQYF. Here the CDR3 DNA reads TGTGCCAGCAGCCCGTTTAGCACAGATACGCAGTATTTT.

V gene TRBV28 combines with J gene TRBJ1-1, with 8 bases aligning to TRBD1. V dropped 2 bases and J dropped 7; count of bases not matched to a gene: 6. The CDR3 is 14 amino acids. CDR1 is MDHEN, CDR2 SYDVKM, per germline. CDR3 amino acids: CASSLQDRANEAFF. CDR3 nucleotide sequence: TGTGCCAGCAGTTTACAGGACAGGGCGAATGAAGCTTTCTTT.

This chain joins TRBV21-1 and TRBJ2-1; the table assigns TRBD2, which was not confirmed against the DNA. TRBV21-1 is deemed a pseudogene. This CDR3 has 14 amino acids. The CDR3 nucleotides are TGTGCCAGCAGCAAAGATCGGGAGTTTAATGAGCAGTTCTTC. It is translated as CASSKDREFNEQFF.

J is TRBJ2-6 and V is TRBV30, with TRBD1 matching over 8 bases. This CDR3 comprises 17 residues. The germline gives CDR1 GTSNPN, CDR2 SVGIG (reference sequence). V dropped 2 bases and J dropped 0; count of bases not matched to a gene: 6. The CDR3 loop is CAWSSGGPLSGANVLTF. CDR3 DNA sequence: TGTGCCTGGAGTTCAGGGGGCCCTCTCTCTGGGGCCAACGTCCTGACTTTC.

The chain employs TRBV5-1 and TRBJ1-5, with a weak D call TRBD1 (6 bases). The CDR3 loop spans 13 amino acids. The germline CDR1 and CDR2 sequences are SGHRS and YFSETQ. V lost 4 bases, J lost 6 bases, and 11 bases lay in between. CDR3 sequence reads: CASSPQGGQPQHF. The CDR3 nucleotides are TGCGCCAGCAGCCCACAGGGCGGTCAGCCCCAGCATTTT.